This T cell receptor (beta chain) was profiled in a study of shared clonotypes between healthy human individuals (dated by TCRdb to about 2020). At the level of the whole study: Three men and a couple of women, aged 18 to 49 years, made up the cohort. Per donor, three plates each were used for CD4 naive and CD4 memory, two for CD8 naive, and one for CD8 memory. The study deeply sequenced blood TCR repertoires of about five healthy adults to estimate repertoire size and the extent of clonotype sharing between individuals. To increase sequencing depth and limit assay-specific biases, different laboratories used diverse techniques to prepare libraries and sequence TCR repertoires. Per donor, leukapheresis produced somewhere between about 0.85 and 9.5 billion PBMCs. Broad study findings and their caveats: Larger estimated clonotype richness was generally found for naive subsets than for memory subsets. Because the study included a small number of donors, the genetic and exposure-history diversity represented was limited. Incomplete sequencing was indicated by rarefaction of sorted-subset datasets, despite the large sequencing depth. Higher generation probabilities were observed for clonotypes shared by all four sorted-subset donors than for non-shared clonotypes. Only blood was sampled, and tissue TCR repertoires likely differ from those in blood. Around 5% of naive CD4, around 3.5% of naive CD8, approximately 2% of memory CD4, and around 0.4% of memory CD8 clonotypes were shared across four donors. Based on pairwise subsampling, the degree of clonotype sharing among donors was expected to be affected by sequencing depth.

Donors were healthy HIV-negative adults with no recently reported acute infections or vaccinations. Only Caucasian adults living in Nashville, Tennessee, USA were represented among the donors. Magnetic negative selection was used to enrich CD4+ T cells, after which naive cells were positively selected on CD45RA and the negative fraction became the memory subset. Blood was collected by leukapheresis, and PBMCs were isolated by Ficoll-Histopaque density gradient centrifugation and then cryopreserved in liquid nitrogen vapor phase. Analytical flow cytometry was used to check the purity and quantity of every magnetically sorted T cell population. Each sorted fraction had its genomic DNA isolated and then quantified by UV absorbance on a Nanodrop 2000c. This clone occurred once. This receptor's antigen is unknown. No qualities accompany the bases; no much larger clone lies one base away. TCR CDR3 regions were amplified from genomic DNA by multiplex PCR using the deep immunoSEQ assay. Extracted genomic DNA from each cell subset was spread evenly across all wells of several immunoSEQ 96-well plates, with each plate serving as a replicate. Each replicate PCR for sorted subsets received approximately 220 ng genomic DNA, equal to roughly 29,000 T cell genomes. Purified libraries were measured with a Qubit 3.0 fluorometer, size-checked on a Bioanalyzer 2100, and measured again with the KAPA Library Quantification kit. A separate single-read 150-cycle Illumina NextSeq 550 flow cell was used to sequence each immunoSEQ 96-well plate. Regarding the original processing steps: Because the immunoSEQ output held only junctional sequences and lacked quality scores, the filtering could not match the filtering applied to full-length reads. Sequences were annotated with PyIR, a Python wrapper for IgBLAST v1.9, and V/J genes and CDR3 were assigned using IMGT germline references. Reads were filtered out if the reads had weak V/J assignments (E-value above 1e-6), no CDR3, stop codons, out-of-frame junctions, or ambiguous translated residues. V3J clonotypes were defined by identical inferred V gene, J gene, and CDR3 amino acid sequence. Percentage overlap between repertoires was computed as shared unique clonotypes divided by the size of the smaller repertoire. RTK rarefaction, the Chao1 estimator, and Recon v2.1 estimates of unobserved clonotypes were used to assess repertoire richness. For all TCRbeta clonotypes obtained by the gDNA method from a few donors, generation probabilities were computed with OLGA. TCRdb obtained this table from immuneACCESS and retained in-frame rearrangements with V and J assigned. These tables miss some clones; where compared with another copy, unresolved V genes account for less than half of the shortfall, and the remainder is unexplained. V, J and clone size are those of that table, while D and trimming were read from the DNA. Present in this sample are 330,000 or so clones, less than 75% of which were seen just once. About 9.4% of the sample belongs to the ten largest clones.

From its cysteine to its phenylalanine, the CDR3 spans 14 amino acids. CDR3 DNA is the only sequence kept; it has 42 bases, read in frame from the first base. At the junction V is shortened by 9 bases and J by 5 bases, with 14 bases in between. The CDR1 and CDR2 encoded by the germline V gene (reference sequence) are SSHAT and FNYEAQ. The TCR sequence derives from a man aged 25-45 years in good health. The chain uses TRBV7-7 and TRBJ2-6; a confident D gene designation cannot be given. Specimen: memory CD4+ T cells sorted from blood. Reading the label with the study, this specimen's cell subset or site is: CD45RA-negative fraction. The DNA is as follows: TGTGCCAGAGTGCCACAAAGTCGGGCCAACGTCCTGACTTTC. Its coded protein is CARVPQSRANVLTF.